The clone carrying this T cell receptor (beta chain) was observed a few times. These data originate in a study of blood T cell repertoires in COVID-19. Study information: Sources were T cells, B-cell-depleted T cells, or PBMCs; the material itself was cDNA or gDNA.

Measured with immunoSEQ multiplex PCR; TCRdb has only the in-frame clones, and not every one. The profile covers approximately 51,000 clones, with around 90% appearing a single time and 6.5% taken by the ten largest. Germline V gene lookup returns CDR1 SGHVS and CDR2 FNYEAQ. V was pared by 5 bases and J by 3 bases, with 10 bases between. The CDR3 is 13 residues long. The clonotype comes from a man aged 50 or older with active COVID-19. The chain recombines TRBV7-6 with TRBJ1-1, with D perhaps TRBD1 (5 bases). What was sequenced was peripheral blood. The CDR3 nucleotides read TGTGCCAGCAGCGTCACAGGTTACACTGAAGCTTTCTTT. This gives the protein CASSVTGYTEAFF.